This T cell receptor (beta chain) was captured by sequencing in a study of blood T cells in healthy people across ages. Regarding the study as a whole: The CMV status of each donor remained undetermined, and this could have confounded shifts in expanded clonotypes.

V was pared by 6 bases and J by 7 bases, with 11 bases between. Per the germline V gene, CDR1 is MDHEN and CDR2 is SYDVKM. The CDR3 covers 12 residues. This clonotype was seen a handful of times. Its antigen is not identified. It was with a sample-barcoded 5' primer and a J-beta primer mix that a second PCR of roughly 7 to 11 cycles was run. Every single cDNA molecule received a tag from a template-switch adaptor with 12 random nucleotides. TCRdb redid the calling of the 5' RACE reads with MiXCR, one entry per CDR3 protein. The sample includes roughly 1.5 million distinct CDR3 sequences, 42% seen only once; the top ten take about 4%. Peripheral blood, around 10 milliliters per donor, was collected. No fewer than 5 micrograms of total RNA were isolated from every sample.

The genes are TRBV28 and TRBJ2-3; D remains unclear. Input material: blood. This receptor was identified in a woman between 18 and 30 years old in good health. CDR3 sequence: CASSRTRNTQYF. In DNA form, the CDR3 reads TGTGCCAGCAGCCGAACCAGAAATACGCAGTATTTT.